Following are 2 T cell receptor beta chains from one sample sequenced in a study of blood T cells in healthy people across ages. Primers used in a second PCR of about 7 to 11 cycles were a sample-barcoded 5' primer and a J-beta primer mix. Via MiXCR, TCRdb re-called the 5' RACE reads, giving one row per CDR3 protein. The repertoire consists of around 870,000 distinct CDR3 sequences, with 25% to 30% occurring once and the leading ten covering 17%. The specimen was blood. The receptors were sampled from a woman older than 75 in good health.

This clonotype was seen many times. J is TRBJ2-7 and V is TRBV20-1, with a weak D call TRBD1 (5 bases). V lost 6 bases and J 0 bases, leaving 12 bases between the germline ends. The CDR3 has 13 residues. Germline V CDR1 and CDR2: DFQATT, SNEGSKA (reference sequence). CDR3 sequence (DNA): TGCAGTGCGAACAGGTTCCCCTCCTACGAGCAGTACTTC. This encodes CSANRFPSYEQYF.

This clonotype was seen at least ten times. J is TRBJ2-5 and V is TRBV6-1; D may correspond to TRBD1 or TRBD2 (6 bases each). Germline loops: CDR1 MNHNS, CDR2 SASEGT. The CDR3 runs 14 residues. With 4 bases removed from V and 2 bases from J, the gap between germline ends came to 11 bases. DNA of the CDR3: TGTGCCAGCAGTGTAGGGGGGAAGCAAGAGACCCAGTACTTC. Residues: CASSVGGKQETQYF.